The rows below give T cell receptor beta chains drawn from one sample of a study of regulatory T cells in long-lasting Graves disease. TCRdb re-called the multiplex PCR reads through MiXCR, storing one row per CDR3 protein. In the table there are roughly 470,000 distinct CDR3 sequences, less than 25% of which are singletons. The source material was peripheral blood mononuclear cells (PBMCs), sampled when the disease was refractory, from a patient treated with antithyroid drugs. The source is a female donor with Graves disease. The CDR3 runs from the conserved cysteine through the conserved F or W. A D gene is named only where the DNA matches it firmly. The size field is filled for only some rows; it gives once, few, many or a size class.

size,V,J,D,DNA,CDR3
.,TRBV27,TRBJ1-6,.,TGTGCCAGCAGTTTTGACTGGTTGTCACCCCTCCACTTT,CASSFDWLSPLHF
.,TRBV5-1,TRBJ2-2,TRBD2,TGCGCCAGCAGGGAAGGGTCCGGGACTAGCGGTCTCACCGGGGAGCTGTTTTTT,CASREGSGTSGLTGELFF
many,TRBV28,TRBJ1-1,TRBD1,TGTGCCAGCAGTCAGGAACAGGGGACTGAAGCTTTCTTT,CASSQEQGTEAFF
many,TRBV6-1,TRBJ2-5,.,TGTGCCAGCTCACAGGGCGGATTTGGAGAGACCCAGTACTTC,CASSQGGFGETQYF
many,TRBV20-1,TRBJ2-7,.,TGCAGTGCCCAAGACACGGCGTTCGACGAGCAGTACTTC,CSAQDTAFDEQYF
many,TRBV16,TRBJ1-1,.,TGTGCCAGCAGCCTAGTGCAGTGGAACACTGAAGCTTTCTTT,CASSLVQWNTEAFF
many,TRBV28,TRBJ2-7,TRBD1,TGTGCCAGCAGTTTCCCAAAGACAGGGGCCTTCTCCTACGAGCAGTACTTC,CASSFPKTGAFSYEQYF
.,TRBV5-4,TRBJ2-5,TRBD1,TGTGCCAGCAGCTTGCGGGACAGGGTAGGATCAGAGACCCAGTACTTC,CASSLRDRVGSETQYF
.,TRBV6-1,TRBJ2-6,.,TGTGCCAGCAGGCCAGGGGGGCAACTTCTCTCTGGGGCCAACGTCCTGACTTTC,CASRPGGQLLSGANVLTF
many,TRBV6-1,TRBJ2-7,.,TGTGCCAGCAGTGAAGCGAATATCGCCTTAGTTCAGTACTTC,CASSEANIALVQYF
many,TRBV20-1,TRBJ1-5,TRBD1,TGCAGTGCTAGGACGTCGGGACAGGGGGCCGCGAGCAATCAGCCCCAGCATTTT,CSARTSGQGAASNQPQHF
few,TRBV28,TRBJ1-1,.,TGTGCCAGCACCTCAGGTCTCACTGAAGCTTTCTTT,CASTSGLTEAFF
.,TRBV7-2,TRBJ2-7,.,TGTGCCAGCAGCCCCGTGGGGTGGTCCTCCTACGAGCAGTACTTC,CASSPVGWSSYEQYF
few,TRBV19,TRBJ2-1,TRBD2,TGTGCCAGTGCCGGGACTAGCCTCTCTGGCGAGCAGTTCTTC,CASAGTSLSGEQFF
many,TRBV7-2,TRBJ2-7,TRBD2,TGTGCCAGCAGCTCCCAGACTAGCTTGTCCGGTTACGAGCAGTACTTC,CASSSQTSLSGYEQYF
.,TRBV28,TRBJ2-7,TRBD1,TGTGCCAGCAGTCCTCATTCAAAGGGACAGGGTTACGAGCAGTACTTC,CASSPHSKGQGYEQYF
.,TRBV29-1,TRBJ2-2,.,TGCAGCGTTGAAGCTAGCACCGGGGAGCTGTTTTTT,CSVEASTGELFF
few,TRBV19,TRBJ2-7,.,TGTGCCAGTAGTATGATAGGAGCTTTGGAGCAGTACTTC,CASSMIGALEQYF
.,TRBV6-5,TRBJ2-7,.,TGTGCCAGCAGTTACTCGGTCGAGCAGTACTTC,CASSYSVEQYF
.,TRBV6-1,TRBJ2-5,.,TGTGCCAGCCGAACGGGGATTATCGGGAATGAAGAGACCCAGTACTTC,CASRTGIIGNEETQYF
many,TRBV27,TRBJ1-4,TRBD1,TGTGCCAGCAGTTTACAGGGGGCTGGAGAAAAACTGTTTTTT,CASSLQGAGEKLFF
many,TRBV28,TRBJ1-1,.,TGTGCCAGCAGTTTTTCAGTTCTCACTGAAGCTTTCTTT,CASSFSVLTEAFF
many,TRBV2,TRBJ1-2,TRBD1,TGTGCCAGCAGTACGGACAGGTCCTATGGCTACACCTTC,CASSTDRSYGYTF
few,TRBV9,TRBJ2-1,.,TGTGCCAGCAGCGGCATTAGTGGTGAGCAGTTCTTC,CASSGISGEQFF
many,TRBV30,TRBJ1-2,.,TGTGCCTGGAGTGTGGGGGGCAGCATTAACTATGGCTACACCTTC,CAWSVGGSINYGYTF
few,TRBV7-9,TRBJ2-5,.,TGTGCCAGCAGCCCCAGGGGACTGCGAGAGACCCAGTACTTC,CASSPRGLRETQYF
few,TRBV20-1,TRBJ2-2,.,TGCAGTACAAAGAGTCACGGAAATACGAACACCGGGGAGCTGTTTTTT,CSTKSHGNTNTGELFF
many,TRBV7-8,TRBJ2-4,TRBD2,TGTGCCAGCAGCTCAGCGTTGGGTAGCGGGAGGGCCAGTTCTAAAAACATTCAGTACTTC,CASSSALGSGRASSKNIQYF
.,TRBV20-1,TRBJ2-7,.,TGCAGTGCTAGAGATCCAGAGACAATCAACGAGCAGTACTTC,CSARDPETINEQYF
many,TRBV6-5,TRBJ2-5,.,TGTGCCAGCAGTTACTTTGGGCAGGGCCAAGAGACCCAGTACTTC,CASSYFGQGQETQYF
many,TRBV27,TRBJ1-1,.,TGTGCCAGCAGTTTTAAGCGACCAGGGCTGACTGAAGCTTTCTTT,CASSFKRPGLTEAFF
many,TRBV12-3/TRBV12-4,TRBJ2-7,.,TGTGCCAGCAGCCGAGGGGCAGGAATATCCTACGAGCAGTACTTC,CASSRGAGISYEQYF